This T cell receptor beta chain was captured in a study of graft-versus-host responses after intestinal transplantation. Study summary: All recipients were given anti-thymocyte globulin induction, and tacrolimus and steroids were then administered for approximately 3 years.

Germline V gives CDR1 MNHNS, CDR2 SASEGT. Trimming left V 7 bases short and J 3 bases short, with 15 bases between. This CDR3 has 14 amino acids. Some clones are missing from TCRdb's copy, which holds only in-frame ones; the method was immunoSEQ multiplex PCR. The sample includes 100,000 or so clones, about 90% seen only once; the top ten take around 0.86%. The study, taken as a whole, reports: Some GvH clones appeared in ileal mucosa or blood before recipient bone marrow. Subjects displaying graft-donor T cell macrochimerism possessed elevated graft-versus-host to host-versus-graft clonal ratios inside allografts.

This clone was seen only once. No antigen is known for it. The source is a human donor who was the organ donor for an intestinal transplant. The V gene is TRBV6-1, the J gene TRBJ1-1, with a possible D match to TRBD1 (6 bases). This material consisted of unstimulated CD4+ T cells sorted from spleen or lymph node cells, taken before transplant. CDR3 sequence reads: CASIKGGQYTEAFF. CDR3 in DNA: TGTGCCAGCATAAAAGGGGGGCAGTACACTGAAGCTTTCTTT.